This T cell receptor beta chain was sequenced for a study of CD8+CD57+ T cells in acquired aplastic anemia. Overall study context: The study obtained an average of 3.2 ug of DNA from sorted CD4+ and CD8+ cells. Findings and caveats of the study: The study identified roughly 29 CD8+ CDR3 sequences shared by patients and controls. CD8+ Simpson's diversity in patients was not significantly different from that in controls.

This clonotype occurred many times. Its specificity is unknown. TCR beta VDJ combinations and CDR3 sequences were profiled from genomic DNA. TCRdb re-derived calls from the reads in MiXCR, one entry per CDR3 protein. The sample has about 200,000 distinct CDR3 sequences; roughly 60% are singletons. Sequenced patients had shown CD8+CD57+ cell expansion by flow cytometry. Germline CDR1 is DFQATT and CDR2 is SNEGSKA (reference sequence). V shed 3 bases and J shed 0 bases, with 6 bases lying between them. The CDR3 spans 13 residues. The sequence came from a human donor with aplastic anemia. Sample: sorted CD4+, CD8+, or CD8+CD57+ T cells (not recorded which) from PBMCs. The genes are TRBV20-1 and TRBJ2-1; no clear D gene. This chain's CDR3 is CSASGSSYNEQFF. The CDR3 coding sequence is TGCAGTGCTAGCGGTAGCTCCTACAATGAGCAGTTCTTC.